This T cell receptor (beta chain) was captured by sequencing in a study of T cells in Graves' hyperthyroidism and ophthalmopathy. For the study at large: Before treatment of any kind, peripheral blood was taken at initial diagnosis. General study results and limits: Most clonotypes that expanded in the thyroid above 0.001 also showed up in blood.

Trimming cost V 8 bases and J 5 bases, with 16 bases left between them. This CDR3 has 12 amino acids. CDR1 is DFQATT, CDR2 SNEGSKA, per germline (reference sequence). As for this clonotype: Its antigen is currently unknown.

The source material, RNA transcripts, was used to amplify TCR beta CDR3 regions. First-round RT-PCR with HTBI primers amplified the TCR CDR3 region. MiXCR, applied by TCRdb to the multiplex PCR reads, yields one record per CDR3 protein. The data contain around 250,000 distinct CDR3 sequences, almost 25% of them singletons. The sequencing input was blood. The chain has TRBV20-1 and TRBJ2-7; perhaps TRBD1 as D (5 bases). This receptor was obtained from a woman in her forties with Graves' ophthalmopathy. The CDR3 here is CSSQGVDNEQYF. DNA of the CDR3: TGCAGTTCTCAGGGTGTGGACAACGAGCAGTACTTC.